This record looks at one TCR beta chain sequence and its context. What it binds is unknown. This sample was included in a study of T cell repertoires in cytomegalovirus infection. Study overall: Alongside well-studied HLA-B-restricted CMV epitopes, recently identified HLA-C-restricted CMV epitopes were also used. TCR beta signatures that were public indicated CMV infection and matching HLA type. The study, taken as a whole, reports: Predominance within the ex vivo response was attributable to HLA-C-restricted CMV-specific TCR beta clonotypes.

TCRdb passed the reads through MiXCR, listing each CDR3 protein once. The sample lists about 69,000 distinct CDR3 sequences, around 30% occurring once. The germline V gene encodes CDR1 DFQATT and CDR2 SNEGSKA (reference sequence). The ends were cut back, 0 bases at V and 0 bases at J, with 9 bases in the middle. CDR3 length: 15 residues. V usage is TRBV20-1 and J usage is TRBJ1-3, with unresolved D. The sample was CD8+ T cells from cultured PBMCs, taken from culture after CMV antigen stimulation. The clonotype was recovered from a human donor in good health (CMV status not recorded). Some clones in this sample may be carry-over from other donors' samples. CDR3 sequence reads: CSAREGTRSGNTIYF. CDR3 nucleotides: TGCAGTGCTAGAGAGGGCACCCGCTCTGGAAACACCATATATTTT.